This TCR beta chain stems from a study of OX40 agonist ivuxolimab in advanced cancers. Sequencing used immunoSEQ multiplex PCR; TCRdb keeps in-frame clones, though not all of them. The sample holds some 45,000 clones, approximately 90% seen once. This receptor was taken from an adult with an advanced solid tumor such as melanoma, head and neck, liver or kidney cancer. The sample was CD4+ or CD8+ T cells sorted from blood, taken in a trial of the OX40 agonist ivuxolimab.

DNA of the CDR3: TGTGCCAGCAGCTTAGCCGCTTTCAGGATCCACGAGCAGTACTTC. It codes for CASSLAAFRIHEQYF. The V gene is TRBV11-3, the J gene TRBJ2-7; D is unresolved. Germline V gene data show CDR1 as SGHNT and CDR2 as YENEEA. The CDR3 has 15 amino acids. V was shortened by 1 base and J by 5 bases, with 15 bases between the two germline ends.